This TCR beta chain appears in the sequencing data of a study of blood T cell repertoires in COVID-19. This CDR3 is built from 13 residues. V lost 0 bases and J 7 bases, leaving 10 bases between the germline ends. In germline, CDR1 is SGDLS, CDR2 YYNGEE. Clinical history as reported by participants underpinned cohort assignment. In the authors' workflow: Reference gene primer amplification gave estimated nucleated cell counts. Sequencing used immunoSEQ multiplex PCR; TCRdb keeps in-frame clones, though not all of them. The V and J calls and clone size come from that table; D and trimming were worked out from the DNA. Of roughly 330,000 clones in the sample, about 87% were seen once. This clone was recorded only once.

V and J are TRBV9 and TRBJ1-2; TRBD1 is a possible D gene (5 bases). This clonotype originated in a woman between 25 and 40 years old who had recovered from COVID-19. The sequencing sample was made of PBMCs or T cells enriched from blood (not recorded which). The CDR3 protein is CASSVDRFGGYTF. The CDR3, as DNA: TGTGCCAGCAGCGTAGACAGGTTCGGTGGCTACACCTTC.